Listed below are T cell receptor beta chains from one sample, sequenced in a study of blood T cell repertoires in COVID-19. Repertoires were generated with immunoSEQ multiplex PCR, while TCRdb's copy carries only in-frame clones and drops some. The sample has 250,000 to 300,000 clones, roughly 90% seen once. Material for sequencing was PBMCs or T cells enriched from blood (not recorded which). Every receptor here comes from a woman aged 55-69 years who had recovered from COVID-19. Both conserved end residues are part of each CDR3. D genes are given only for firm matches. Clone sizes are given selectively: once, few, many, or a class where the clone is expanded.

>.|.|TRBV28|TRBJ1-4
CASTRSQELFF
TGTGCCAGCACCCGGTCCCAGGAACTGTTTTTT
>.|TRBD2|TRBV11-2|TRBJ2-3
CASSLRDWEGDTQYF
TGTGCCAGCAGCCTCCGGGACTGGGAGGGAGATACGCAGTATTTT
>.|.|TRBV3-1/TRBV3-2|TRBJ1-1
CASSRFGLPNTEAFF
TGTGCCAGCAGCCGTTTTGGACTTCCGAACACTGAAGCTTTCTTT
>.|.|TRBV3-1/TRBV3-2|TRBJ1-1
CASSQDRGGRTEAFF
TGTGCCAGCAGCCAAGATCGGGGAGGTAGGACTGAAGCTTTCTTT
>.|.|TRBV7-9|TRBJ1-4
CASSRTDPNEKLFF
TGTGCCAGCAGCAGAACAGACCCTAATGAAAAACTGTTTTTT
>.|TRBD1|TRBV7-2|TRBJ2-1
CASSLVGDSSYNEQFF
TGTGCCAGCAGCTTAGTTGGGGACAGTTCCTACAATGAGCAGTTCTTC
>once|.|TRBV11-2|TRBJ1-6
CASSPGVGQGHNSPLHF
TGTGCCAGCAGCCCAGGGGTCGGTCAGGGACATAATTCACCCCTCCACTTT
>.|.|TRBV5-1|TRBJ2-1
CASSLRLGGVYNEQFF
TGCGCCAGCAGCTTAAGACTCGGCGGGGTATACAATGAGCAGTTCTTC
>.|.|TRBV28|TRBJ1-2
CASSSTGRLNYGYTF
TGTGCCAGCAGTTCCACAGGGCGCCTTAACTATGGCTACACCTTC
>.|.|TRBV28|TRBJ2-7
CASSLSLATAYEQYF
TGTGCCAGCAGTTTATCCCTAGCGACTGCCTACGAGCAGTACTTC
>.|TRBD1|TRBV19|TRBJ1-5
CASSGQGGLQPQHF
TGTGCCAGTAGTGGACAGGGTGGGTTGCAGCCCCAGCATTTT
>few|TRBD1|TRBV29-1|TRBJ1-1
CSAGTGNTEAFF
TGCAGCGCAGGGACAGGGAACACTGAAGCTTTCTTT